This T cell receptor (beta chain) was identified during a study of response to subunit inactivated influenza vaccine. This CDR3 has 17 amino acids. Per germline, CDR1 DFQATT and CDR2 SNEGSKA (reference sequence). The V and J ends lost 1 base and 4 bases, in that order; junction bases with no gene match: 14. This clonotype was found a few times. TCRdb fed the RT-PCR reads into MiXCR, producing one record per CDR3 protein. The sample contains hundreds of thousands of distinct CDR3 sequences, 10% to 12% of which appear only once. The same specimen was also included in a second study, on T cells expressing NK-cell markers. That paper adds: The TCR beta cDNA came from 5'RACE template switching with UMIs. The authors sequenced eight donors, of whom seven were HCMV-seropositive and one was seronegative. Sorting of alpha-beta TCR T cells alone was achieved in several experiments with an anti-gamma-delta TCR antibody.

This clonotype was obtained from a man aged 45-65 years who received an inactivated influenza vaccine. V is TRBV20-1 and J is TRBJ1-2; TRBD1 matches 8 bases. This material consisted of PBMCs from blood, taken on the day of vaccination. As DNA, the CDR3 is TGCAGTGCTAGAGCATCAGGAGACAGGGGTTCAGCCTATGGCTACACCTTC. It yields the protein CSARASGDRGSAYGYTF.